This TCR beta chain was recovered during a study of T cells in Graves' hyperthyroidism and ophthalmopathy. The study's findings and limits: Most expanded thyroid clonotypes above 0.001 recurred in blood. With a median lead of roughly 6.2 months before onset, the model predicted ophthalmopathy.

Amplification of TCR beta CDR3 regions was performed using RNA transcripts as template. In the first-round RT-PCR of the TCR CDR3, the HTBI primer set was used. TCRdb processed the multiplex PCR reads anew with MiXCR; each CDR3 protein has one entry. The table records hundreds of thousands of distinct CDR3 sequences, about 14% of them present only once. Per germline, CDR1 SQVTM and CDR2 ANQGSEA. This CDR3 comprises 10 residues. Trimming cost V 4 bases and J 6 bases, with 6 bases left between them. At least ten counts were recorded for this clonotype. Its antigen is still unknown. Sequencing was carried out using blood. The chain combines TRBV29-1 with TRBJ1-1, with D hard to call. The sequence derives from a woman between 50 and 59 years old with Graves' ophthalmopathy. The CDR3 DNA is TGCAGCGTTGGGGTCTCTGAAGCTTTCTTT. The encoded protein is CSVGVSEAFF.